Only a few counts were recorded for the clone carrying this T cell receptor beta chain. Both previously described methods and listed TCR primers were employed to make bulk TCR libraries. TCRdb analysed the PCR reads with MiXCR anew, one entry per CDR3 protein. Found here are around 470,000 distinct CDR3 sequences, around 21% of them singletons; the top ten hold about 0.78%. These data are taken from a study of molecular identifiers for immune sequencing clone quantification. V gave up 1 base and J gave up 1 base, with 7 bases separating them. There are 15 residues in the CDR3. The germline gives CDR1 SGHNT, CDR2 YENEEA.

The J gene is TRBJ2-2, the V gene TRBV11-3; D is perhaps TRBD2 (6 bases). Sequenced sample: naive CD8+ T cells from blood, with Jurkat cell RNA spiked in. Subset specified: FACS-sorted CD8+CD4-CCR7+CD45RA+ naive T cells. This receptor was identified in a human donor in good health. Some libraries in this study had Jurkat cell RNA spiked in. CDR3 protein: CASSLASVNTGELFF. CDR3 sequence (DNA): TGTGCCAGCAGCTTAGCTAGCGTGAACACCGGGGAGCTGTTTTTT.